This T cell receptor (beta chain) was identified during a study of blood T cell repertoires in COVID-19. As originally analysed: Estimated nucleated cell counts came from reference gene primer amplification. Libraries were prepared by immunoSEQ multiplex PCR; TCRdb keeps only in-frame clonotypes and omits some of them. The V and J calls and clone size are taken from that table; D and trimming were inferred from the DNA. The table lists approximately 300,000 clones, more than 80% of them singletons, with about 6% in the top ten. This clone was picked up one time. Patients of the Seattle cohort, enrolled during active infection, were followed longitudinally. The origin of this receptor is a woman between 50 and 59 years old with COVID-19, enrolled during active disease. Sequences were obtained from peripheral blood.

CDR3 amino acids: CATGTGASNQPQHF. In DNA, the CDR3 is TGTGCCACCGGGACAGGGGCTAGCAATCAGCCCCAGCATTTT. This chain joins TRBV15 and TRBJ1-5; 10 bases are a match to TRBD1. V gave up 8 bases and J gave up 0 bases; unmatched junction bases: 1. CDR3 length: 14 residues. Germline V CDR1 and CDR2: LNHNV, YYDKDF (reference sequence).